This T cell receptor (beta chain) appears in the sequencing data of a study of T cell changes during pregnancy in multiple sclerosis. The protocol was immunoSEQ multiplex PCR, while the TCRdb copy is restricted to in-frame clones and leaves out a portion. The data hold roughly 66,000 clones, with about nine tenths observed a single time. CDR1 is LNHNV, CDR2 YYDKDF, per germline (reference sequence). Germline trimming cut 3 bases from V and 8 bases from J; bases unmatched to any gene: 7. The CDR3 has 14 residues. Source: peripheral blood, taken in the first trimester of pregnancy. The rearrangement joins TRBV15 to TRBJ1-2; 9 bases match TRBD1. This clonotype was obtained from a female donor with multiple sclerosis, enrolled in a pregnancy study. The CDR3, as DNA: TGTGCCACCAGCAGGGAGGACAGGGGTAGCGGCTACACCTTC. Translation: CATSREDRGSGYTF.